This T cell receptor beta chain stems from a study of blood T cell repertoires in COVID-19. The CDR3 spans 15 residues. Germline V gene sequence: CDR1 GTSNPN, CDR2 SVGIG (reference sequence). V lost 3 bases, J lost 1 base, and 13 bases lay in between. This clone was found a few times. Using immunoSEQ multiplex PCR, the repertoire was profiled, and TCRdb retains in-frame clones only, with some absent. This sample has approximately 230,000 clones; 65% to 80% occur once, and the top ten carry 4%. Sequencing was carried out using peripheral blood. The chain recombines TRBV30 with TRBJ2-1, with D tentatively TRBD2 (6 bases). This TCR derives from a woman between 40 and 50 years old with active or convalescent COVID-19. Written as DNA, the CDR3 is TGTGCCTGGAGCTTACTCGGGGGTTCCTACAATGAGCAGTTCTTC. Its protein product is CAWSLLGGSYNEQFF.